This record covers a single TCR beta chain. Antigen specificity is unknown. This specimen comes from a study of early stage breast cancer tumors. Looking at the study overall: ER+/PR+/HER2- status applied to about 80% of the 16 invasive breast tumors. Among some 12 ER+/PR+/HER2- tumors, eight were ductal, four lobular.

The CDR3 has 13 amino acids. Germline-derived CDR1 and CDR2 are SGDLS and YYNGEE. Trimming took 8 bases from V and 3 from J, leaving 14 bases between them. Study outcomes and limitations: Blood repertoires resembled normal breast more than tumor.

The method was immunoSEQ multiplex PCR; TCRdb's version includes in-frame clones alone and lacks a portion of them. The sample consists of 35,000 to 45,000 clones, approximately 69% of them appearing once. The J gene is TRBJ1-2, the V gene TRBV9, with a possible D match to TRBD1 (5 bases). The sequenced material came from blood. The TCR comes from a person in their sixties or seventies with breast cancer. For the CDR3, the DNA is TGTGCCAGTCAGGCGGGGGGGGACTATGGCTACACCTTC. Amino acid sequence: CASQAGGDYGYTF.